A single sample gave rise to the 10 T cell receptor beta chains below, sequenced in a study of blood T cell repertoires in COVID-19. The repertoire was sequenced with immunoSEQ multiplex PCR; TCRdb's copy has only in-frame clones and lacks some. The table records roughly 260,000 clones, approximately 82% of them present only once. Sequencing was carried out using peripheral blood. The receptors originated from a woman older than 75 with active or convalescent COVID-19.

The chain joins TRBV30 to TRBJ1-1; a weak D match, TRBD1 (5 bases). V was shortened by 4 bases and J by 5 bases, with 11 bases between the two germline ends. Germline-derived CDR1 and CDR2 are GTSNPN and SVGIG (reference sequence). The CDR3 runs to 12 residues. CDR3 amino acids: CAWNIGTTEAFF. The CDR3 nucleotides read TGTGCCTGGAATATCGGGACTACTGAAGCTTTCTTT.

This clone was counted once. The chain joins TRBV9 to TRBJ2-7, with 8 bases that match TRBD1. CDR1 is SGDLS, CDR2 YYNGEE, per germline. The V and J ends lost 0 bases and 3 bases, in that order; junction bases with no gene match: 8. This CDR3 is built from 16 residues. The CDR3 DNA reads TGTGCCAGCAGCGTAGGGTCGACAGGGGAAGGCTACGAGCAGTACTTC. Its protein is CASSVGSTGEGYEQYF.

CDR3 sequence reads: CAISERRQGAKQYF. CDR3 nucleotide sequence: TGTGCCATCAGTGAGCGTAGACAGGGGGCGAAGCAGTACTTC. The V call is TRBV10-3, the J call TRBJ2-7, with TRBD1 matching 10 bases. The CDR3 covers 14 residues. Germline CDR1 ENHRY, CDR2 SYGVKD. V trimming: 2 bases; J trimming: 8 bases; junction bases outside the gene matches: 6.

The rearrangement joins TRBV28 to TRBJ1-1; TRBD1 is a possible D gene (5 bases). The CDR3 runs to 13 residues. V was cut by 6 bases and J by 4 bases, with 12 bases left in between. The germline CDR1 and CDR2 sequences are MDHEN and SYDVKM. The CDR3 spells CASSPGNPTEAFF. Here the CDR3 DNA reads TGTGCCAGCAGCCCAGGGAATCCCACTGAAGCTTTCTTT.

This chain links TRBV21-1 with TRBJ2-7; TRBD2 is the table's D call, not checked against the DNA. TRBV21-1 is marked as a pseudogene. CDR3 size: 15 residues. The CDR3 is CASSKPGLAENEQYF. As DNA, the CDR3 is TGTGCCAGCAGCAAGCCGGGACTAGCGGAAAACGAGCAGTACTTC.

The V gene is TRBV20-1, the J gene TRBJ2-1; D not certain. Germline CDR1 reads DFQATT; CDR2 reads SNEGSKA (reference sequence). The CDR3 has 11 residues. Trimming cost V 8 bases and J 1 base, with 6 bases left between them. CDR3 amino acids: CSSVSYNEQFF. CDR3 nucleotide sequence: TGCAGTTCCGTTTCCTACAATGAGCAGTTCTTC.

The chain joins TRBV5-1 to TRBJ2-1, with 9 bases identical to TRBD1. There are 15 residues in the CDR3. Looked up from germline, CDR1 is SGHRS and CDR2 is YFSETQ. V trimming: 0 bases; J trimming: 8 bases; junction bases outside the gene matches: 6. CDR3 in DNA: TGCGCCAGCAGCTTGGCGACAGGGGGGGGCGATGAGCAGTTCTTC. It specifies CASSLATGGGDEQFF.

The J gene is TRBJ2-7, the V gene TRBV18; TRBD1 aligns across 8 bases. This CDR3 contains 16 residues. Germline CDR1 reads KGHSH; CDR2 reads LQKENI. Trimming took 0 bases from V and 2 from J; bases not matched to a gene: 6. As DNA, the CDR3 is TGTGCCAGCTCACCACCCCGACAGGGGCGAGCCTACGAGCAGTACTTC. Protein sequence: CASSPPRQGRAYEQYF.

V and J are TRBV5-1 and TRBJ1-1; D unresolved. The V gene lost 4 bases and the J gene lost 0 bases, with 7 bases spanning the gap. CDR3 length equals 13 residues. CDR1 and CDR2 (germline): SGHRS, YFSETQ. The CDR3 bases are TGCGCCAGCAGCCCCCGGGTGAACACTGAAGCTTTCTTT. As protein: CASSPRVNTEAFF.

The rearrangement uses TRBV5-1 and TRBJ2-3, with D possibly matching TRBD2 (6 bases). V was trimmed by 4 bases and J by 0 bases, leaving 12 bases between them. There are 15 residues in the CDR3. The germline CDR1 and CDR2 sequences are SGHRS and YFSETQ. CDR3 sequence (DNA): TGCGCCAGCAGCCCAGGACTAATAAGCACAGATACGCAGTATTTT. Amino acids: CASSPGLISTDTQYF.